This T cell receptor beta chain is from a study of T cells in tuberculosis. The junction had 4 bases not matched to a gene; V was cut back by 9 bases and J by 4 bases. Germline V gene data show CDR1 as MDHEN and CDR2 as SYDVKM. This CDR3 comprises 14 residues. Data came from immunoSEQ multiplex PCR; TCRdb stores just in-frame clones and leaves some out. This sample has 25,000 to 40,000 clones, with about nine tenths found just once. The chain couples TRBV28 to TRBJ1-5; TRBD1 matches at 12 bases. The clonotype comes from a donor under 30 with latent tuberculosis or without tuberculosis infection. Some clones in this sample may be carry-over from other donors' samples. The sequencing input was PBMCs. CDR3 DNA: TGTGCCAGTGGGACAGGGGGCAGAAATCAGCCCCAGCATTTT. Amino acids: CASGTGGRNQPQHF.